This TCR beta chain was captured in a study of blood T cells in healthy people across ages. Broader study findings: More naive CD4+ cells and higher diversity were found in long-lived than in aged donors. Per million T cells, TCR beta diversity dropped about linearly as age rose.

Worth noting for this clonotype: Antigen: not known.

Peripheral blood was drawn, approximately 10 milliliters per donor. The CDR3 totals 15 residues. Trimming stripped 6 bases from V and 6 bases from J, with 17 bases between. The V gene's germline CDR1 is MNHEY and CDR2 SVGAGI. Primed by a sample-barcoded 5' primer and a J-beta primer mix, a second PCR proceeded for 7 to 11 cycles. Each sample yielded at least 2.5 million CDR3-containing paired-end reads. TCRdb reprocessed the 5' RACE reads via MiXCR and lists one record per CDR3 protein. The sample includes 1.8 million or so distinct CDR3 sequences, 30% to 40% of them seen just once. This rearrangement joins TRBV6-5 to TRBJ2-2, with D unclear. This TCR was recovered from a human donor in good health. The sequenced sample consisted of blood. CDR3 protein: CASSPGAPIPGELFF. CDR3 sequence (DNA): TGTGCCAGCAGCCCCGGTGCTCCAATCCCCGGGGAGCTGTTTTTT.